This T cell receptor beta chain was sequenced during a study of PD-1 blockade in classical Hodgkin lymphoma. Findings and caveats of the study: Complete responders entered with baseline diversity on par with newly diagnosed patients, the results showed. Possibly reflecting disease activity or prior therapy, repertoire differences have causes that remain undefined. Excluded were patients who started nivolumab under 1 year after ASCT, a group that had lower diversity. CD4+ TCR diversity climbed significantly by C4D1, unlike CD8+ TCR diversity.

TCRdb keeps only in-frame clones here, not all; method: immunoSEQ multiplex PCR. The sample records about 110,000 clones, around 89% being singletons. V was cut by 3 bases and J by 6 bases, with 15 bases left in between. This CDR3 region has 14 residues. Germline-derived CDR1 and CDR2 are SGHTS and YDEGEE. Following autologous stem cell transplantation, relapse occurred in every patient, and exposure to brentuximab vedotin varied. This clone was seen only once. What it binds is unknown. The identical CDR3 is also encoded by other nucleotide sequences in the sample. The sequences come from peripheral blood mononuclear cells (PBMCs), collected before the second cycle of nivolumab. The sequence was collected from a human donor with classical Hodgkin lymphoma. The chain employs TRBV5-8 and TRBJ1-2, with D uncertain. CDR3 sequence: CASSSYEGTHGYTF. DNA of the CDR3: TGTGCCAGCAGCTCCTATGAGGGCACACATGGCTACACCTTC. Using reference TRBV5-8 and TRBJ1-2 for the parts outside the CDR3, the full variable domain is EAGVTQSPTHLIKTRGQQATLRCSPISGHTSVYWYQQALGLGLQFLLWYDEGEERNRGNFPPRFSGRQFPNYSSELNVNALELEDSALYLCASSSYEGTHGYTFGSGTRLTVV.